This TCR beta chain was sequenced in a study of blood T cell repertoires in COVID-19. Produced via immunoSEQ multiplex PCR; TCRdb's table is partial and in-frame only. The repertoire holds roughly 200,000 clones, with about four fifths as singletons. The CDR3 has 14 amino acids. Germline V gene lookup returns CDR1 MNHNY and CDR2 SVGAGI (reference sequence). Trimming shortened V by 7 bases and J by 4 bases, and 16 bases separated the two germline ends. The chain couples TRBV6-6 to TRBJ1-2; TRBD1 might be the D (5 bases). The sequencing input was peripheral blood. The origin of this receptor is a man between 65 and 85 years old with active or convalescent COVID-19. The CDR3 nucleotides read TGTGCCAGCATCAGCCAGGACATCCGCTATGGCTACACCTTC. It specifies CASISQDIRYGYTF.